Shown below are 21 T cell receptor beta chains from a single sample sequenced in a study of cytomegalovirus exposure and HLA in healthy donors. PCR used 60 Vbeta primers and 13 Jbeta primers. Only in-frame clones appear in the TCRdb table, and some are missing; sequencing was by immunoSEQ multiplex PCR. The data contain about 120,000 clones, about 86% of them singletons. The specimen sequenced was PBMCs. All receptors derive from a woman between 25 and 40 years old in good health and CMV-seronegative.

This clone was observed a single time. The J gene is TRBJ2-7, the V gene TRBV15, with D perhaps matching TRBD2 (5 bases). Germline loops: CDR1 LNHNV, CDR2 YYDKDF (reference sequence). The V end was cut by 5 bases, the J end by 1 base, with 12 bases between. This CDR3 is 14 amino acids long. Written as DNA, the CDR3 is TGTGCCACCAGCGGACTGCGTCAGTCCTACGAGCAGTACTTC. Amino acids: CATSGLRQSYEQYF.

V gene TRBV14 combines with J gene TRBJ2-7; 12 bases match TRBD2. With 2 bases clipped from V and 7 bases from J, the junction kept 6 bases outside the gene matches. CDR1 SGHDN and CDR2 FVKESK come from the germline V gene. The CDR3 totals 15 residues. CDR3: CASSQPSGRAEEQYF. The CDR3 DNA reads as TGTGCCAGCAGCCAACCTAGCGGGAGGGCCGAAGAGCAGTACTTC.

The chain combines TRBV6-6 with TRBJ1-1, with D unresolved. The CDR3 is 12 residues long. Trimming pared 7 bases from V and 11 bases from J, leaving 17 bases between. Germline values: CDR1 MNHNY, CDR2 SVGAGI (reference sequence). DNA for the CDR3: TGTGCCAGCAACGGAGCGGGGTGGAGGGCTTTCTTT. Encoded protein: CASNGAGWRAFF.

This clone was seen only once. V gene TRBV28 combines with J gene TRBJ1-1, with D perhaps matching TRBD1 (6 bases). The germline V gene has CDR1 MDHEN and CDR2 SYDVKM. V lost 6 bases and J 0 bases, leaving 11 bases between the germline ends. There are 14 residues in the CDR3. CDR3 sequence: CASSQGGVNTEAFF. The CDR3 DNA reads as TGTGCCAGCAGCCAAGGGGGAGTGAACACTGAAGCTTTCTTT.

The genes are TRBV7-3 and TRBJ2-1; 8 nucleotides line up with TRBD2. Germline V lookup: CDR1 SGHTA, CDR2 FQGTGA. The CDR3 length is 14 residues. Trimming at V came to 6 bases and at J to 6 bases, leaving 7 bases not matched to a gene. The CDR3 DNA reads as TGTGCCAGCAGGTGGACTAGCCCCAGCAATGAGCAGTTCTTC. It yields the protein CASRWTSPSNEQFF.

This clone was seen a few times. J is TRBJ2-7 and V is TRBV19; 7 bases agree with TRBD1. The CDR3 loop spans 12 amino acids. Per germline, CDR1 LNHDA and CDR2 SQIVND (reference sequence). V lost 1 base and J lost 7; bases outside the gene matches: 1. CDR3 DNA sequence: TGTGCCAGTAGTATAGTGACAGGGGAGCAGTACTTC. It specifies CASSIVTGEQYF.

The genes are TRBV9 and TRBJ2-1; D unclear. The germline V gene encodes CDR1 SGDLS and CDR2 YYNGEE. This CDR3 is 14 amino acids long. V was cut by 1 base and J by 6 bases, with 11 bases left in between. CDR3 DNA: TGTGCCAGCAGCGTAATAGATAGCTTCAATGAGCAGTTCTTC. Residues: CASSVIDSFNEQFF.

The V and J genes are TRBV5-6 and TRBJ1-1; D perhaps matches TRBD1 (5 bases). The length of the CDR3 is 14 residues. Germline CDR1 and CDR2: SGHDT and YYEEEE. The V end lost 7 bases, the J end lost 1 base, and 14 bases lay between the germline ends. This CDR3 is CASRSQTGNTEAFF. The CDR3 coding sequence is TGTGCCAGCCGGTCGCAAACAGGGAACACTGAAGCTTTCTTT. The variable domain in full, completed from reference TRBV5-6 and TRBJ1-1, reads DAGVTQSPTHLIKTRGQQVTLRCSPKSGHDTVSWYQQALGQGPQFIFQYYEEEERQRGNFPDRFSGHQFPNYSSELNVNALLLGDSALYLCASRSQTGNTEAFFGQGTRLTVV.

This clone was counted only a few times. The rearrangement uses TRBV6-5 and TRBJ1-1; D possibly corresponds to TRBD1 (5 bases). V lost 7 bases, J lost 3 bases, and 12 bases lay in between. This CDR3 has 13 amino acids. Germline V gene sequence: CDR1 MNHEY, CDR2 SVGAGI. The CDR3 region has the DNA TGTGCCAGCATGGCGGGGGGGGACACTGAAGCTTTCTTT. Residues: CASMAGGDTEAFF.

The gene calls are TRBV6-1 and TRBJ1-2; tentative D call: TRBD1 (5 bases). This CDR3 contains 14 residues. CDR1 and CDR2 (germline): MNHNS, SASEGT. The V and J ends lost 3 bases and 8 bases respectively, with 16 bases between them. DNA of the CDR3: TGTGCCAGCAGTGAGGCAGGGAAGACAAAGGGCTACACCTTC. This encodes CASSEAGKTKGYTF.

The V call is TRBV30, the J call TRBJ2-2; 7 bases map to TRBD2. V lost 5 bases, J lost 3 bases, and 9 bases stayed unmatched. CDR3 length: 15 amino acids. The germline gives CDR1 GTSNPN, CDR2 SVGIG (reference sequence). CDR3 bases: TGTGCCTGGTCGGGCGGGAGCTTCCACACCGGGGAGCTGTTTTTT. Translation: CAWSGGSFHTGELFF.

The gene calls are TRBV5-1 and TRBJ2-1; D gene uncertain. Looked up from germline, CDR1 is SGHRS and CDR2 is YFSETQ. The CDR3 loop spans 12 amino acids. The V end was cut by 0 bases, the J end by 6 bases, with 4 bases between. The CDR3: CASSLAFNEQFF. CDR3 nucleotides: TGCGCCAGCAGCTTGGCCTTCAATGAGCAGTTCTTC.

The chain recombines TRBV4-1 with TRBJ2-5; 8 bases are a match to TRBD2. Germline V gene lookup returns CDR1 MGHRA and CDR2 YSYEKL. V was pared by 4 bases and J by 5 bases, with 12 bases of the junction left unmatched. The CDR3 consists of 16 residues. CDR3 sequence (DNA): TGCGCCAGCAGCCTCTGGAGCGGGAGTGGGTCCGAGACCCAGTACTTC. Translating gives CASSLWSGSGSETQYF.

The chain uses TRBV5-1 and TRBJ2-5; 7 bases are a match to TRBD2. V dropped 5 bases and J dropped 1; count of bases not matched to a gene: 8. Germline CDR1 and CDR2: SGHRS and YFSETQ. The CDR3 has 15 amino acids. CDR3 in amino acids: CASRHTLAAQETQYF. CDR3 in DNA: TGCGCCAGCAGGCACACTCTAGCGGCCCAAGAGACCCAGTACTTC.

This clone was seen a few times. V usage is TRBV9 and J usage is TRBJ1-5; possibly TRBD1 for D (5 bases). V was clipped by 0 bases and J by 3 bases, with 10 bases between them. CDR1 and CDR2 from the germline V gene are SGDLS and YYNGEE. The CDR3 is 15 amino acids. CDR3 coding DNA: TGTGCCAGCAGCGTAGGGGGCCACGACAATCAGCCCCAGCATTTT. Residues: CASSVGGHDNQPQHF.

The chain recombines TRBV7-6 with TRBJ2-3, with 15 nucleotides matching TRBD2. This CDR3 has 18 residues. The germline V gene encodes CDR1 SGHVS and CDR2 FNYEAQ. The J segment lost 6 bases and the V segment lost 0 bases, leaving 7 bases of the junction unmatched. The CDR3 nucleotides are TGTGCCAGCAGCTTAGCGGCTAGGACTAGCGGGAGGGTGGATACGCAGTATTTT. It is translated as CASSLAARTSGRVDTQYF.

This clone was seen a few times. The V call is TRBV6-1, the J call TRBJ2-7; D might be TRBD1 (6 bases). CDR3 length: 16 amino acids. V gave up 2 bases and J gave up 3 bases, with 17 bases separating them. Germline V gene data show CDR1 as MNHNS and CDR2 as SASEGT. DNA for the CDR3: TGTGCCAGCAGTGAATCTACGGAGGACAGAGTCTACGAGCAGTACTTC. This translates into CASSESTEDRVYEQYF.

The chain employs TRBV4-3 and TRBJ2-1, with D perhaps TRBD2 (6 bases). The V gene lost 0 bases and the J gene lost 9 bases, with 12 bases spanning the gap. From germline, CDR1 is LGHNA and CDR2 YSLEER. CDR3 size: 14 residues. The CDR3 DNA follows: TGCGCCAGCAGCCAAGAGTGGACTATCGGTGAGCAGTTCTTC. Its translation: CASSQEWTIGEQFF.

This chain joins TRBV20-1 and TRBJ1-4, with D tentatively TRBD1 (6 bases). Germline CDR1 DFQATT, CDR2 SNEGSKA (reference sequence). The V end was cut by 7 bases, the J end by 6 bases, with 9 bases between. CDR3 length: 11 residues. The CDR3 sequence is CSVRGYEKLFF. CDR3 DNA: TGCAGTGTGAGGGGGTATGAAAAACTGTTTTTT.

CDR3 nucleotides: TGTGCCAGCAGCGGACTAGGAGGTCAGCCCCAGCATTTT. Translated, it gives CASSGLGGQPQHF. The gene calls are TRBV14 and TRBJ1-5; D is ambiguous. Trimming removed 5 bases at V and 6 bases at J, with 11 bases between. The CDR3 is made up of 13 amino acids. Germline loops: CDR1 SGHDN, CDR2 FVKESK.

The chain uses TRBV27 and TRBJ1-1; D might be TRBD1 (5 bases). CDR3 length: 16 amino acids. V was trimmed by 2 bases and J by 6 bases, leaving 19 bases between them. CDR1 is MNHEY, CDR2 SMNVEV, per germline (reference sequence). CDR3 sequence reads: CASSLSPAGGKAEAFF. CDR3 nucleotides: TGTGCCAGCAGTTTAAGTCCTGCGGGGGGGAAAGCTGAAGCTTTCTTT.